This TCR beta chain is drawn from a study of blood T cell repertoires in COVID-19. At the level of the study: From T cells, B-cell-depleted T cells, or PBMCs came the material, which was cDNA or gDNA.

Methods used by the authors: Reference gene primer amplification gave estimated nucleated cell counts. The assay was immunoSEQ multiplex PCR, and TCRdb's table has in-frame clones only and misses some. V, J and clone size are taken as reported in that table, and D and trimming were inferred from the DNA itself. The table records about 150,000 clones, over 70% of them present only once. The ends lost 6 bases at V and 8 bases at J; junction bases unmatched: 6. Germline V CDR1 and CDR2: MNHEY, SVGAGI. The length of the CDR3 is 13 residues. This clonotype was obtained from an elderly man with acute or convalescent COVID-19. The specimen sequenced was peripheral blood. The genes are TRBV6-5 and TRBJ1-2; 10 nucleotides agree with TRBD1. The CDR3 DNA is TGTGCCAGCAGGACAGGGGGCGCCGCCGGCTACACCTTC. Translated: CASRTGGAAGYTF.